The sequence of this T cell receptor beta chain was determined in a study of blood T cells in healthy people across ages. There are many counts of this clonotype. What it recognizes is unknown. Using a J-beta primer mix together with a sample-barcoded 5' primer, a second PCR was run for about 7 to 12 cycles. A template-switch adaptor that had 12 random nucleotides put a tag on each cDNA molecule. TCRdb reanalysed the 5' RACE reads using MiXCR and keeps one entry per CDR3 protein. The table records around 1,700,000 distinct CDR3 sequences, 25% to 30% of them present only once. PBMCs numbering at least 7 million were isolated per sample. Extraction yielded at least 5 micrograms of total RNA per sample. General study points: More naive CD4+ cells and higher diversity were found in long-lived than in aged donors.

Germline loops: CDR1 SQVTM, CDR2 ANQGSEA. V shed 4 bases, J shed 0 bases, and the junction held 0 bases outside the gene matches. The CDR3 length is 12 residues. The receptor was derived from a woman aged 30 to 39 in good health. The sample comprised blood. The chain carries TRBV29-1 and TRBJ2-7; the match to TRBD1 covers 7 bases. This chain's CDR3 is CSVGTGSYEQYF. The CDR3 region has the DNA TGCAGCGTTGGGACAGGCTCCTACGAGCAGTACTTC.